Listed below are T cell receptor beta chains from one sample, sequenced in a study of Graves' ophthalmopathy and Graves' hyperthyroidism. One entry per CDR3 protein results from TCRdb running MiXCR on the multiplex PCR reads. The repertoire holds almost 400,000 distinct CDR3 sequences, with approximately 16% as singletons. The material sequenced was peripheral blood. Receptor source: a young woman with Graves' ophthalmopathy. CDR3s include the opening cysteine and the closing phenylalanine or tryptophan. Fields, in order: clone size, D gene, V gene, J gene, CDR3 protein, CDR3 DNA. D genes are given only for firm matches. Size tells how often a clone was seen (once, few, many) or the class of an expanded clone, and some rows leave it out.

many	.	TRBV4-1	TRBJ2-5	CASSQDRGWETQYF	TGCGCCAGCAGCCAAGATCGAGGTTGGGAGACCCAGTACTTC
few	.	TRBV5-6	TRBJ2-7	CASSLALFSEAEYEQYF	TGTGCCAGCAGCTTGGCACTATTCTCAGAGGCGGAGTACGAGCAGTACTTC
few	TRBD2	TRBV6-1	TRBJ2-7	CASSISGSYEQYF	TGTGCCAGCAGCATTAGCGGGAGCTACGAGCAGTACTTC
many	.	TRBV5-1	TRBJ2-5	CASSKAPGGVQETQYF	TGCGCCAGCAGCAAAGCCCCTGGCGGGGTACAAGAGACCCAGTACTTC
many	TRBD1	TRBV19	TRBJ1-1	CASRPGGVNTEAFF	TGTGCCAGTAGACCAGGGGGAGTGAACACTGAAGCTTTCTTT
many	.	TRBV4-3	TRBJ2-7	CASSQDLRGSHEQYF	TGCGCCAGCAGCCAAGATTTGCGGGGATCACACGAGCAGTACTTC
many	.	TRBV7-2	TRBJ1-1	CASSWRAGADTEAFF	TGTGCCAGCAGCTGGCGGGCAGGGGCGGACACTGAAGCTTTCTTT
.	TRBD1	TRBV5-5	TRBJ2-4	CASSLGEPGQEYIQYF	TGTGCCAGCAGCTTGGGGGAACCGGGACAGGAATACATTCAGTACTTC
many	.	TRBV20-1	TRBJ2-7	CSAQDPGLSYEQYF	TGCAGTGCCCAAGACCCAGGCCTCTCCTACGAGCAGTACTTC
.	.	TRBV6-1	TRBJ1-1	CASRPQRNLNTEAFF	TGTGCCAGCAGACCTCAGAGAAATCTAAACACTGAAGCTTTCTTT
many	.	TRBV29-1	TRBJ2-5	CSVAPETQYF	TGCAGCGTTGCGCCAGAGACCCAGTACTTC
many	.	TRBV5-1	TRBJ2-1	CASSLGSGTNEQFF	TGCGCCAGCAGCTTGGGATCAGGGACCAATGAGCAGTTCTTC
many	.	TRBV28	TRBJ2-7	CASSLRVYEQYF	TGTGCCAGCAGTCTCCGTGTCTACGAGCAGTACTTC
many	TRBD1	TRBV6-1	TRBJ1-6	CASSSLQGARNSPPHF	TGTGCCAGCAGCTCTCTTCAGGGGGCTCGGAATTCACCCCCCCACTTT
many	TRBD1	TRBV20-1	TRBJ2-7	CSADRLPTGSEQYF	TGCAGTGCCGACCGACTTCCGACAGGGAGCGAGCAGTACTTC
many	TRBD2	TRBV4-1	TRBJ2-2	CASSQLAGMGTGELFF	TGCGCCAGCAGCCAATTAGCGGGGATGGGCACCGGGGAGCTGTTTTTT
many	TRBD2	TRBV4-3	TRBJ2-5	CASSQYAGGGETQYF	TGCGCCAGCAGCCAATATGCGGGGGGAGGCGAGACCCAGTACTTC
many	.	TRBV19	TRBJ1-2	CASSPSGPAYGYTF	TGTGCCAGTAGCCCCTCGGGGCCGGCCTATGGCTACACCTTC
.	.	TRBV4-2	TRBJ2-7	CDSSQATGRSSYEQYF	TGTGACAGCAGCCAAGCGACGGGACGGAGTTCCTACGAGCAGTACTTC
many	.	TRBV20-1	TRBJ2-2	CSASGTVDTGELFF	TGCAGTGCTAGCGGGACGGTGGACACCGGGGAGCTGTTTTTT
many	.	TRBV12-5	TRBJ1-2	CASGLESGIHLHGYTF	TGTGCTAGTGGTTTGGAATCAGGGATCCACCTTCATGGCTACACCTTC
many	.	TRBV25-1	TRBJ1-6	CASNSDTYNSPLHF	TGTGCCAGTAACAGTGATACCTATAATTCACCCCTCCACTTT
many	TRBD1	TRBV28	TRBJ1-1	CASTTFGQGGAFF	TGTGCCAGCACCACTTTCGGACAGGGGGGGGCTTTCTTT
many	TRBD2	TRBV20-1	TRBJ2-5	CSARGGGGETQYF	TGCAGTGCTCGCGGGGGGGGCGGGGAGACCCAGTACTTC
many	.	TRBV6-5	TRBJ1-2	CASSSLDSTVYGYTF	TGTGCCAGCAGTTCCCTGGACAGCACCGTCTATGGCTACACCTTC
once	.	TRBV18	TRBJ1-5	CASSPPVGMGGLSNRPQHF	TGTGCCAGCTCACCACCGGTGGGGATGGGAGGTTTGAGCAATCGGCCCCAGCATTTT
.	TRBD1	TRBV12-5	TRBJ1-1	CASGLAGQGATEAFF	TGTGCTAGTGGCCTCGCCGGACAGGGGGCTACTGAAGCTTTCTTT
.	TRBD1	TRBV5-1	TRBJ2-5	CASGDRRLGETQYF	TGCGCCAGCGGGGACAGAAGATTAGGGGAGACCCAGTACTTC
many	TRBD2	TRBV20-1	TRBJ2-7	CSATTPGLADSYEQYF	TGCAGTGCTACCACCCCGGGACTAGCGGACTCCTACGAGCAGTACTTC
many	TRBD1	TRBV19	TRBJ1-1	CASKGQRLHTEAFF	TGTGCCAGTAAGGGACAGAGACTACACACTGAAGCTTTCTTT
many	TRBD2	TRBV2	TRBJ2-2	CASTRLAGGANTGELFF	TGTGCCAGCACCCGCCTAGCGGGGGGCGCGAACACCGGGGAGCTGTTTTTT
many	.	TRBV7-9	TRBJ1-5	CASSLVDSNQPQHF	TGTGCCAGCAGCTTGGTCGATAGCAATCAGCCCCAGCATTTT
many	.	TRBV6-2/TRBV6-3	TRBJ2-5	CASSRRWETQYF	TGTGCCAGCAGTCGCCGGTGGGAGACCCAGTACTTC
many	.	TRBV6-5	TRBJ1-6	CASSPRKGDSYNSPLHF	TGTGCCAGCAGTCCCCGGAAGGGCGACTCCTATAATTCACCCCTCCACTTT
many	.	TRBV28	TRBJ1-5	CASSSTQGPNQPQHF	TGTGCCAGCAGTTCGACACAGGGCCCCAATCAGCCCCAGCATTTT
many	TRBD2	TRBV2	TRBJ2-2	CASTYSGSPNTGELFF	TGTGCCAGCACTTATAGCGGGAGCCCGAACACCGGGGAGCTGTTTTTT
many	TRBD1	TRBV24-1	TRBJ2-7	CATSDGTGAYEQYF	TGTGCCACCAGTGATGGGACAGGAGCTTACGAGCAGTACTTC
many	.	TRBV18	TRBJ1-5	CASSGHSNQPQHF	TGTGCCAGCTCCGGACATAGCAATCAGCCCCAGCATTTT
.	.	TRBV13	TRBJ1-1	CASSLQTRMNTEAFF	TGTGCCAGCAGCCTCCAGACAAGAATGAACACTGAAGCTTTCTTT
many	TRBD2	TRBV20-1	TRBJ2-5	CSASRLAGPGTQYF	TGCAGTGCTAGCAGGCTAGCGGGGCCGGGAACCCAGTACTTC
many	.	TRBV11-3	TRBJ2-5	CASSSPGSEETQYF	TGTGCCAGCAGCTCGCCTGGATCCGAAGAGACCCAGTACTTC
many	.	TRBV6-1	TRBJ1-5	CASSPSGTNGQPQHF	TGTGCCAGCAGTCCCTCCGGGACAAACGGTCAGCCCCAGCATTTT
few	TRBD1	TRBV6-2/TRBV6-3	TRBJ2-6	CASSPPRQGILSGANVLTF	TGTGCCAGCAGTCCCCCCCGACAGGGAATTCTCTCTGGGGCCAACGTCCTGACTTTC
.	TRBD2	TRBV2	TRBJ2-7	CASSEVRAGSYEQYF	TGTGCCAGCAGTGAAGTTCGAGCGGGATCCTACGAGCAGTACTTC
many	.	TRBV11-2	TRBJ2-5	CASSPRRRIQETQYF	TGTGCCAGCAGCCCCCGGAGACGGATCCAAGAGACCCAGTACTTC
.	TRBD1	TRBV19	TRBJ1-5	CASSIGTGGVPQHF	TGTGCCAGTAGTATCGGCACAGGGGGAGTGCCCCAGCATTTT
many	.	TRBV3-1	TRBJ1-5	CASSQDNRLQPQHF	TGTGCCAGCAGCCAAGATAACAGGCTCCAGCCCCAGCATTTT
many	.	TRBV6-1	TRBJ1-1	CASKWSGGGEAFF	TGTGCCAGCAAGTGGAGCGGCGGGGGTGAAGCTTTCTTT
many	.	TRBV20-1	TRBJ2-5	CSVRTGIQETQYF	TGCAGTGTTAGAACCGGTATCCAAGAGACCCAGTACTTC
many	TRBD1	TRBV7-2	TRBJ2-5	CASSLVSRGQQETQYF	TGTGCCAGCAGCTTAGTTAGTCGGGGACAGCAAGAGACCCAGTACTTC
many	TRBD1	TRBV28	TRBJ2-7	CASSPHTGGRTYEQYF	TGTGCCAGCAGTCCCCATACAGGGGGCAGGACCTACGAGCAGTACTTC
many	.	TRBV6-2/TRBV6-3	TRBJ1-5	CASSARTRSQNQPQHF	TGTGCCAGCAGTGCCCGGACAAGAAGTCAGAATCAGCCCCAGCATTTT
many	.	TRBV7-3	TRBJ2-1	CASSLRQGSYNEQFF	TGTGCCAGCAGCTTAAGGCAGGGAAGCTACAATGAGCAGTTCTTC
many	.	TRBV12-3/TRBV12-4	TRBJ2-7	CASSFSGLVVKEQYF	TGTGCCAGCAGTTTTTCCGGGCTAGTAGTTAAGGAGCAGTACTTC
.	.	TRBV30	TRBJ1-5	CAWSVAPSVGNQPQHF	TGTGCCTGGAGTGTGGCACCAAGTGTGGGCAATCAGCCCCAGCATTTT
many	.	TRBV12-3/TRBV12-4	TRBJ1-1	CASSLKGSPEAFF	TGTGCCAGCAGCCTAAAGGGGTCCCCTGAAGCTTTCTTT
many	.	TRBV7-2	TRBJ1-1	CASSPRMAEAFF	TGTGCCAGCAGCCCGCGGATGGCTGAAGCTTTCTTT
many	TRBD1	TRBV12-3/TRBV12-4	TRBJ1-1	CASSPRGQLNTEAFF	TGTGCCAGCAGTCCCAGGGGACAGCTGAACACTGAAGCTTTCTTT
.	.	TRBV6-1	TRBJ1-5	CASSERGSQPQHF	TGTGCCAGCAGTGAAAGAGGTAGCCAGCCCCAGCATTTT